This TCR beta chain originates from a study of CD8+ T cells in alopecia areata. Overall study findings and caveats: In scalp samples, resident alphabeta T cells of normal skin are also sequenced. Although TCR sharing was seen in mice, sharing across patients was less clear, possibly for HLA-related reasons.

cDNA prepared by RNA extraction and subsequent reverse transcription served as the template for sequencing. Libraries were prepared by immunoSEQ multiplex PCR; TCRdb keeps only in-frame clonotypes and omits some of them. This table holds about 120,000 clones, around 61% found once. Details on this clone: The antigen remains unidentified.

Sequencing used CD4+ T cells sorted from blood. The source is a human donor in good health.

In DNA form, the CDR3 reads TGCAGCGTTGAAGCGGAACTGAACACTGAAGCTTTCTTT. It is translated as CSVEAELNTEAFF. The J gene is TRBJ1-1, the V gene TRBV29-1, with no clear D. Trimming cost V 1 base and J 0 bases, with 6 bases left between them. This CDR3 region has 13 residues. Germline CDR1 SQVTM, CDR2 ANQGSEA.